Below are 22 T cell receptor beta chains sequenced from a single sample in a study of T cell changes during pregnancy in multiple sclerosis. This table comes from immunoSEQ multiplex PCR, and its TCRdb copy is limited to in-frame clones, with some not included. Among approximately 130,000 clones, roughly 96% were seen once, and the ten largest hold 0.44%. The input for sequencing was peripheral blood, taken after pregnancy. These receptors were obtained from a female donor with multiple sclerosis, enrolled in a pregnancy study.

V gene TRBV29-1 combines with J gene TRBJ2-1; 13 bases match TRBD2. CDR3 length: 18 amino acids. The V gene end was trimmed by 7 bases and the J gene end by 5 bases; junction bases not matched to a gene: 17. CDR1 SQVTM and CDR2 ANQGSEA come from the germline V gene. In nucleotides, the CDR3 is TGCAGCGCCCCGATGGGACTAGCGGGATTTGTCCTAAACAATGAGCAGTTCTTC. Encoded protein: CSAPMGLAGFVLNNEQFF.

This rearrangement joins TRBV11-3 to TRBJ2-1; 10 nucleotides align to TRBD2. The ends lost 5 bases at V and 7 bases at J; junction bases unmatched: 17. Germline loops: CDR1 SGHNT, CDR2 YENEEA. The CDR3 extends over 18 amino acids. The DNA for the CDR3 is TGTGCCAGCAGCCCAGGGGCTAGCGGGAGACTTAGAGGGAATGAGCAGTTCTTC. This translates into CASSPGASGRLRGNEQFF.

The rearrangement uses TRBV7-9 and TRBJ2-7, with D tentatively TRBD1 (8 bases). CDR3 length equals 15 residues. Germline values: CDR1 SEHNR, CDR2 FQNEAQ (reference sequence). Trimming left V 3 bases short and J 5 bases short, with 17 bases between. CDR3 nucleotide sequence: TGTGCCAGCAGCTTGAAACAGGGGGGGATTGACGAGCAGTACTTC. Residues: CASSLKQGGIDEQYF. Filled out from reference TRBV7-9 and TRBJ2-7, the complete variable domain reads DTGVSQNPRHKITKRGQNVTFRCDPISEHNRLYWYRQTLGQGPEFLTYFQNEAQLEKSRLLSDRFSAERPKGSFSTLEIQRTEQGDSAMYLCASSLKQGGIDEQYFGPGTRLTVT.

This chain uses TRBV5-6 with TRBJ2-3, with a weak D call TRBD1 (5 bases). This CDR3 contains 17 residues. Germline assignment: CDR1 SGHDT and CDR2 YYEEEE. Between the trimmed V and J ends, which lost 2 bases and 2 bases, there was a span of 18 bases. This CDR3 is CASSFGTEGVSTDTQYF. CDR3 bases: TGTGCCAGCAGCTTTGGTACGGAAGGGGTTTCCACAGATACGCAGTATTTT.

The chain links TRBV9 to TRBJ2-7; tentative D call: TRBD2 (6 bases). The V end was cut by 6 bases, the J end by 5 bases, with 18 bases between. The CDR3 spans 14 residues. Germline V gene sequence: CDR1 SGDLS, CDR2 YYNGEE. The CDR3 sequence: CASTRLAASDEQYF. In nucleotides, the CDR3 is TGTGCCAGCACCCGATTAGCGGCTTCGGACGAGCAGTACTTC.

The chain joins TRBV27 to TRBJ1-2; TRBD1 agrees at 7 bases. Germline CDR1 MNHEY, CDR2 SMNVEV (reference sequence). The CDR3 has 14 residues. Unmatched junction bases numbered 6, after V lost 6 bases and J lost 2 bases. The CDR3 region has the DNA TGTGCCAGCAGACCCCCAGGGGGGAACTATGGCTACACCTTC. This encodes CASRPPGGNYGYTF.

V and J are TRBV27 and TRBJ1-5; D uncertain. V gave up 0 bases and J gave up 6 bases, with 6 bases separating them. The germline gives CDR1 MNHEY, CDR2 SMNVEV (reference sequence). The CDR3 extends over 13 amino acids. For the CDR3, the DNA is TGTGCCAGCAGTTTATCGTTTAGTCAGCCCCAGCATTTT. Protein sequence: CASSLSFSQPQHF.

The chain employs TRBV5-1 and TRBJ1-3; D is undetermined. The CDR3 loop spans 14 amino acids. V lost 4 bases and J 0 bases, leaving 8 bases between the germline ends. Germline loops: CDR1 SGHRS, CDR2 YFSETQ. In DNA form, the CDR3 reads TGCGCCAGCAGCGACCGGGACTCTGGAAACACCATATATTTT. It translates to CASSDRDSGNTIYF.

The rearrangement joins TRBV13 to TRBJ2-7; the D gene is possibly TRBD2 (5 bases). Germline values: CDR1 PRHDT, CDR2 FYEKMQ (reference sequence). V was pared by 5 bases and J by 2 bases, with 13 bases between. The CDR3 spans 14 residues. CDR3 DNA: TGTGCCAGCAGCCCTCGGGGTAACCCCTACGAGCAGTACTTC. Its protein product is CASSPRGNPYEQYF.

The chain links TRBV5-1 to TRBJ1-2; 9 positions match TRBD1. The V gene's germline CDR1 is SGHRS and CDR2 YFSETQ. CDR3 length: 15 residues. V was clipped by 0 bases and J by 3 bases; unmatched bases: 3. The CDR3 coding sequence is TGCGCCAGCAGCTTGGGGACAGGGGCCTACTATGGCTACACCTTC. Translating gives CASSLGTGAYYGYTF.

Only one count was recorded for this clone. The chain recombines TRBV6-5 with TRBJ2-3; D possibly corresponds to TRBD2 (6 bases). V lost 5 bases to trimming and J lost 3 bases, with 15 bases between them. The CDR3 has 15 amino acids. CDR1 MNHEY and CDR2 SVGAGI come from the germline V gene. The CDR3 sequence is CASSPAGPLTDTQYF. In DNA form, the CDR3 reads TGTGCCAGCAGTCCCGCGGGACCCCTAACAGATACGCAGTATTTT.

The chain is built from TRBV19 and TRBJ1-1; 7 bases are shared with TRBD1. J lost 2 bases, V lost 0 bases, and 3 bases had no gene match. This CDR3 is built from 15 residues. Per germline, CDR1 LNHDA and CDR2 SQIVND (reference sequence). The CDR3 region is CASSIDGTANTEAFF. The CDR3 DNA reads TGTGCCAGTAGTATAGATGGGACAGCTAACACTGAAGCTTTCTTT.

The CDR3 region is CASSPRTVHYEAYEQYF. The CDR3, as DNA: TGTGCCAGCAGCCCACGGACAGTCCATTACGAAGCCTACGAGCAGTACTTC. The chain joins TRBV21-1 to TRBJ2-7; the table's D call TRBD1 went unverified against the DNA. TRBV21-1 is noted as a pseudogene. This CDR3 is built from 17 residues.

The genes are TRBV5-6 and TRBJ2-5; the D gene is possibly TRBD2 (5 bases). The germline V gene has CDR1 SGHDT and CDR2 YYEEEE. V lost 6 bases and J lost 4, with 13 bases in between. This CDR3 comprises 13 residues. The CDR3 coding sequence is TGTGCCAGCACCACTAGGATACGAGAGACCCAGTACTTC. Translated: CASTTRIRETQYF. Drawing the rest from reference TRBV5-6 and TRBJ2-5, the complete variable domain is DAGVTQSPTHLIKTRGQQVTLRCSPKSGHDTVSWYQQALGQGPQFIFQYYEEEERQRGNFPDRFSGHQFPNYSSELNVNALLLGDSALYLCASTTRIRETQYFGPGTRLLVL.

The CDR3 DNA reads as TGTGCCAGCAGTAGACGGGTTGCGACCCACTATGGCTACACCTTC. Amino acids: CASSRRVATHYGYTF. V gene TRBV6-5 combines with J gene TRBJ1-2; D is uncertain. Germline loops: CDR1 MNHEY, CDR2 SVGAGI. The CDR3 totals 15 residues. V shed 5 bases and J shed 3 bases, with 16 bases lying between them.

The chain couples TRBV18 to TRBJ2-7; TRBD1 agrees at 11 bases. The CDR3 totals 15 residues. V shed 0 bases and J 3 bases; nucleotides not matched to a gene: 1. CDR1 and CDR2 (germline): KGHSH, LQKENI. CDR3: CASSPPGTGGYEQYF. DNA for the CDR3: TGTGCCAGCTCACCACCTGGGACAGGGGGCTACGAGCAGTACTTC.

V gene TRBV5-6 combines with J gene TRBJ1-1; 8 bases map to TRBD1. The length of the CDR3 is 17 residues. Trimming at V came to 3 bases and at J to 5 bases, leaving 15 bases not matched to a gene. Germline CDR1 is SGHDT and CDR2 is YYEEEE. The CDR3 region is CASSSLTLGQGLTEAFF. The CDR3, as DNA: TGTGCCAGCAGCTCCTTAACCCTCGGACAGGGACTGACTGAAGCTTTCTTT.

This chain uses TRBV28 with TRBJ1-2; D may be TRBD1 (5 bases). The germline V and J ends were trimmed by 3 bases and 4 bases, with 12 bases remaining between them. Germline CDR1 is MDHEN and CDR2 is SYDVKM. This CDR3 spans 14 amino acids. In nucleotides, the CDR3 is TGTGCCAGCAGTTTGGTCGTGGGGGGCTATGGCTACACCTTC. Amino acid sequence: CASSLVVGGYGYTF.

The chain employs TRBV7-9 and TRBJ1-4; 7 positions match TRBD1. This CDR3 is 15 amino acids long. V trimming: 3 bases; J trimming: 3 bases; junction bases outside the gene matches: 4. Looked up from germline, CDR1 is SEHNR and CDR2 is FQNEAQ (reference sequence). For the CDR3, the DNA is TGTGCCAGCAGCTTCCGGACAGGCCCTAATGAAAAACTGTTTTTT. This sequence encodes CASSFRTGPNEKLFF.

The chain uses TRBV7-2 and TRBJ2-3, with 9 bases identical to TRBD1. The CDR3 spans 14 residues. Trimming removed 5 bases from V and 6 bases from J; junction bases left unmatched: 6. Germline V gene lookup returns CDR1 SGHTA and CDR2 FQGNSA. The CDR3 DNA sequence: TGTGCCAGCAGCCGGAACAGGGGGCAGGATACGCAGTATTTT. Translation gives CASSRNRGQDTQYF.

V is TRBV7-8 and J is TRBJ2-7; the match to TRBD2 covers 8 bases. V lost 5 bases to trimming and J lost 3 bases; unmatched junction nucleotides: 9. There are 15 residues in the CDR3. CDR1 is SGHVS, CDR2 FQNEAQ, per germline. CDR3 in amino acids: CASSPLSGSDYEQYF. The CDR3 DNA is TGTGCCAGCAGCCCCCTGAGCGGGAGCGACTACGAGCAGTACTTC.

The CDR3: CASSIVAGASYNEQFF. The CDR3 region has the DNA TGTGCCAGTAGTATTGTGGCGGGGGCCTCCTACAATGAGCAGTTCTTC. This chain uses TRBV19 with TRBJ2-1; TRBD2 might be the D (7 bases). Trimming removed 3 bases at V and 0 bases at J, with 12 bases between. Germline assignment: CDR1 LNHDA and CDR2 SQIVND (reference sequence). The CDR3 spans 16 residues.